The 5 T cell receptor beta chains below all came from one sample that was sequenced in a study of CD8 T cells in Susac syndrome. After extraction with the RNeasy kit, roughly 0.45 to 1 ug of the RNA was reverse transcribed using random hexamers. TCRdb analysed the immunoSEQ multiplex PCR reads with MiXCR anew, one entry per CDR3 protein. The data contain around 140,000 distinct CDR3 sequences, roughly 94% of them singletons. The specimen was CD4+ T cells from PBMCs. All receptors come from a human donor with Susac syndrome.

The rearrangement links TRBV29-1 to TRBJ2-1, with 8 bases fitting TRBD1. This CDR3 is built from 14 residues. The trim removed 6 bases at V and 4 bases at J, leaving 8 bases unmatched. Germline V gene lookup returns CDR1 SQVTM and CDR2 ANQGSEA. The CDR3, as DNA: TGCAGCGTATCAGACGGACAGGGTTACAATGAGCAGTTCTTC. This codes for CSVSDGQGYNEQFF.

V is TRBV4-1 and J is TRBJ2-3; possibly TRBD1 for D (5 bases). Germline-derived CDR1 and CDR2 are MGHRA and YSYEKL. The CDR3 totals 15 residues. The germline V and J ends were trimmed by 3 bases and 6 bases, with 16 bases remaining between them. This CDR3 is CASSQDTTPWDTQYF. The CDR3 region has the DNA TGCGCCAGCAGCCAGGACACTACCCCCTGGGATACGCAGTATTTT.

The chain uses TRBV20-1 and TRBJ1-4; no clear D. The CDR3 sequence is 14 residues long. V was clipped by 0 bases and J by 4 bases, with 9 bases between them. Germline V lookup: CDR1 DFQATT, CDR2 SNEGSKA (reference sequence). The CDR3 reads CSARDRQVNEKLFF. DNA of the CDR3: TGCAGTGCTAGAGATCGGCAAGTTAATGAAAAACTGTTTTTT.

J is TRBJ2-7 and V is TRBV9; TRBD2 agrees at 11 bases. This CDR3 region has 17 residues. Trimming at V came to 5 bases and at J to 0 bases, leaving 10 bases not matched to a gene. CDR1 is SGDLS and CDR2 is YYNGEE in the germline V gene. CDR3: CASSAIAGGPTSYEQYF. As DNA, the CDR3 is TGTGCCAGCAGTGCGATAGCGGGAGGGCCAACCTCCTACGAGCAGTACTTC.

The chain uses TRBV18 and TRBJ1-2; D remains ambiguous. This CDR3 is 13 amino acids long. The ends were cut back, 1 base at V and 0 bases at J, with 3 bases in the middle. CDR1 is KGHSH, CDR2 LQKENI, per germline. The CDR3 sequence: CASSPRSNYGYTF. For the CDR3, the DNA is TGTGCCAGCTCACCACGTTCTAACTATGGCTACACCTTC.